This TCR beta chain was documented in a study of OX40 agonist ivuxolimab in advanced cancers. Germline values: CDR1 SGHRS, CDR2 YFSETQ. The CDR3 runs to 14 residues. V was shortened by 5 bases and J by 4 bases, with 13 bases between the two germline ends. Profiled with immunoSEQ multiplex PCR; TCRdb holds only in-frame clones, not every one. The table has around 50,000 clones, 85% to 90% seen once; the top ten hold less than 60%. Notes on this clone: The antigen is unknown.

Whole-study results and caveats: Antigen specificity was not determined for the expanded peripheral T cells. Some of the nonresponding patients also showed low levels of normalized T-cell clonal expansion. CD8+ T cells were the subset that, on average, had more expanded clones than CD4+.

The TCR comes from an adult with an advanced solid tumor such as melanoma, head and neck, liver or kidney cancer. Here the sequenced sample was CD4+ or CD8+ T cells sorted from blood, taken in a trial of the OX40 agonist ivuxolimab. The gene calls are TRBV5-1 and TRBJ2-1, with D uncertain. CDR3 sequence (DNA): TGCGCCAGCAGGCGGACGATGGGATACAATGAGCAGTTCTTC. Amino acids: CASRRTMGYNEQFF.